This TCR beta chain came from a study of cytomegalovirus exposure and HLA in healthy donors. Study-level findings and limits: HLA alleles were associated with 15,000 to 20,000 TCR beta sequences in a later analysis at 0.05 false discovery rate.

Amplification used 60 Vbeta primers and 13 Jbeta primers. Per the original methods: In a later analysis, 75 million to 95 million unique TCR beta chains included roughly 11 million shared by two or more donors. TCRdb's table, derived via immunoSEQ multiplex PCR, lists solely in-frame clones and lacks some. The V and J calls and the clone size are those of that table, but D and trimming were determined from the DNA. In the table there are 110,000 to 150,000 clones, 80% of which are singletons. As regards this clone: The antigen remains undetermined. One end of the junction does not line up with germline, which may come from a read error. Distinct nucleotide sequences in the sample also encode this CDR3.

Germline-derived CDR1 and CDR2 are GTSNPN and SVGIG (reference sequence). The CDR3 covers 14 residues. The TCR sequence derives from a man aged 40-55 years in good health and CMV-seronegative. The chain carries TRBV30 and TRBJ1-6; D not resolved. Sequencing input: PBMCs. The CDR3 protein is CAWRVDGNNSPLHF. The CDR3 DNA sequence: TGTGCCTGGAGGGTAGACGGGAATAATTCCCCCCTCCACTTT. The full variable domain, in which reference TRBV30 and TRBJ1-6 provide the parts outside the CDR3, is SQTIHQWPATLVQPVGSPLSLECTVEGTSNPNLYWYRQAAGRGLQLLFYSVGIGQISSEVPQNLSASRPQDRQFILSSKKLLLSDSGFYLCAWRVDGNNSPLHFGNGTRLTVT.